This entry is about one T cell receptor beta chain. The sample holds a few counts of this clone. Its antigen specificity is not known. Base qualities are not at hand, and no much larger clone is one base apart. These data originate in a study of OX40 agonist ivuxolimab in advanced cancers. Regarding the research as a whole: Ivuxolimab, which targeted the costimulatory receptor OX40 (CD134), was an agonistic, fully human IgG2 monoclonal antibody. Intravenous ivuxolimab was administered to patients every 2 weeks at six dose levels: 0.01, 0.1, 0.3, 1.5, 3 and 10 mg/kg. The monotherapy dose-escalation portion (N ≈ 50 patients) of the phase I ivuxolimab trial is reported in the paper. Prior anti-PD-1, anti-PD-L1 or anti-CTLA-4 therapy was permitted, and checkpoint inhibitors had been received by roughly 40% of dose-escalation patients. Partial responses were achieved by three dose-escalation patients, of whom one had hepatocellular carcinoma and two had cutaneous melanoma. The point of sequencing TCRbeta in the periphery was to test whether ivuxolimab changed TCR sequence diversity and drove clonal T-cell expansion. The dose-escalation cohort was over 70% male with a mean age of around 64 years, ranging from 23 to 79. Among the 52 dose-escalation patients, about 19 had hepatocellular carcinoma, around 15 melanoma, 9 renal cell carcinoma and 9 head and neck cancer. What the research found in general, with its limitations: Low levels of normalized T-cell clonal expansion were also seen in some patients who did not respond. Clonal expansion of both CD4+ and CD8+ blood T cells was observed from baseline to week 6 at doses 0.1 to 3.0 mg/kg. Which antigens the clonally expanded peripheral T cells were specific for was not determined. In the 0.1-3.0 mg/kg groups, partial responders were among the patients with the lowest normalized peripheral clonal expansion, particularly in CD8+ T cells. After ivuxolimab, CD8+ T cells had more expanded clones than CD4+ T cells on average.

Genomic DNA was extracted from sorted cells for sequencing of the TCRbeta CDR3 region. The immunoSEQ Assay was used to sequence the TCRbeta CDR3 regions. TCRdb provides this immuneACCESS table in a form limited to in-frame rearrangements. Some clones are lacking; in checked studies, under half of them reflect an unresolved V gene, and why the rest are absent is not known. The sample contains some 100,000 clones, 70% to 90% of them found a single time. About 0.82% of the sample is in the top ten clones. Patients with a history of autoimmune disease or receiving systemic immunosuppression were excluded from the trial. Peripheral blood for TCR sequencing was drawn from every dose cohort at baseline, at cycle 4 day 1 and at cycle 7 day 1. The samples were taken from a phase I, first-in-human, multicenter, open-label dose-escalation trial of ivuxolimab. Adults with locally advanced or metastatic head and neck squamous cell, hepatocellular, melanoma or renal cell carcinoma were enrolled in the trial. CD4+ and CD8+ T cells were sorted separately from peripheral blood before TCR sequencing.

The germline V gene sets CDR1 to MNHNS and CDR2 to SASEGT. V loses 2 bases of germline sequence and J loses 8 bases, and the interval between the two ends is 12 bases. Inclusive of the bounding cysteine and phenylalanine, the CDR3 is 13 residues long. The entry retains the CDR3 DNA only, 39 bases that are in frame from base 1. The source was CD4+ or CD8+ T cells sorted from blood, collected in a trial of the OX40 agonist ivuxolimab. This clonotype was obtained from an adult with an advanced solid tumor such as melanoma, head and neck, liver or kidney cancer. Recombination connected TRBV6-1 to TRBJ1-2; the D gene is not confidently resolved. The sequenced DNA: TGTGCCAGCAGTGAAAGTGTGAGGACGGGCTACACCTTC. Translation gives CASSESVRTGYTF.